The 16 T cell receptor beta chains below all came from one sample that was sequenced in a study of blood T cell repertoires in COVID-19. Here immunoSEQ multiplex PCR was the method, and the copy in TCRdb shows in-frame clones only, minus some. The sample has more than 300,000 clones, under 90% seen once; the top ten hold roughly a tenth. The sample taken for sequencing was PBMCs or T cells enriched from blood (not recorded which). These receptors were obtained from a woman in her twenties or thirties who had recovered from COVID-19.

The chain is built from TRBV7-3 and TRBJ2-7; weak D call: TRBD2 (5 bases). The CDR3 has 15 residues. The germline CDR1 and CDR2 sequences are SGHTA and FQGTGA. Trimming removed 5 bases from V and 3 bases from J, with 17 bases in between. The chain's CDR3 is CASSPSRGVFYEQYF. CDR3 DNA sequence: TGTGCCAGCAGCCCTTCCCGGGGTGTATTCTACGAGCAGTACTTC.

The CDR3 protein is CASSGQGMNTEAFF. CDR3 bases: TGTGCCAGCAGCGGCCAGGGTATGAACACTGAAGCTTTCTTT. The chain uses TRBV9 and TRBJ1-1; D is perhaps TRBD1 (5 bases). V was clipped by 3 bases and J by 0 bases, with 9 bases between them. Germline loops: CDR1 SGDLS, CDR2 YYNGEE. This CDR3 comprises 14 residues.

The DNA of the CDR3 is TGTGCCAGCAGCCCCATTGACTCGGGACTGAACTCTGGGGCCAACGTCCTGACTTTC. Amino acid sequence: CASSPIDSGLNSGANVLTF. The chain recombines TRBV7-9 with TRBJ2-6, with D maybe TRBD2 (6 bases). CDR1 is SEHNR, CDR2 FQNEAQ, per germline (reference sequence). Trimming removed 5 bases from V and 0 bases from J, with 20 bases in between. CDR3 length equals 19 residues.

DNA of the CDR3: TGTGCCAGCAGCTTAGTGGGACAGGGGGCTCTAGAGACCCAGTACTTC. Translation gives CASSLVGQGALETQYF. The rearrangement joins TRBV7-2 to TRBJ2-5, with 12 bases aligning to TRBD1. The CDR3 has 16 residues. J lost 4 bases, V lost 1 base, and 4 bases had no gene match. The germline CDR1 and CDR2 sequences are SGHTA and FQGNSA. The variable domain in full, completed from reference TRBV7-2 and TRBJ2-5, reads GAGVSQSPSNKVTEKGKDVELRCDPISGHTALYWYRQSLGQGLEFLIYFQGNSAPDKSGLPSDRFSAERTGGSVSTLTIQRTQQEDSAVYLCASSLVGQGALETQYFGPGTRLLVL.

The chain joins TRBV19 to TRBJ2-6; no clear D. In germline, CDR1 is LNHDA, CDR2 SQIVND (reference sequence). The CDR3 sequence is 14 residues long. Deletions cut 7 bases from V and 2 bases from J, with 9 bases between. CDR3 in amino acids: CASISGPGANVLTF. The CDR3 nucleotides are TGTGCCAGTATTTCGGGTCCTGGGGCCAACGTCCTGACTTTC.

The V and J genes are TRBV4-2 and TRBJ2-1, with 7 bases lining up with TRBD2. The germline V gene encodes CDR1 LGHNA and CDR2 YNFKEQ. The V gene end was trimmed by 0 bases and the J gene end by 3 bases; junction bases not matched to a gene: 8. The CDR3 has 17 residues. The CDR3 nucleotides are TGTGCCAGCAGCCAAGATAGAACTAGCGCACGCTACAATGAGCAGTTCTTC. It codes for CASSQDRTSARYNEQFF.

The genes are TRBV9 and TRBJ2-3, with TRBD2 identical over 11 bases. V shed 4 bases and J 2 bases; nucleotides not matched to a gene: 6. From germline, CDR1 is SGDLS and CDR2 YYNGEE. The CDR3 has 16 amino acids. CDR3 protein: CASSLRLAGNTDTQYF. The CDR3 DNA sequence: TGTGCCAGCAGCCTTAGACTAGCGGGAAACACAGATACGCAGTATTTT.

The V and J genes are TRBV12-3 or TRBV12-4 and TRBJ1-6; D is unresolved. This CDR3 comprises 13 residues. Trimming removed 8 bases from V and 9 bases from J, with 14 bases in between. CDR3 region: CASSSEAVSPLHF. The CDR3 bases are TGTGCCAGCTCCTCAGAGGCCGTTTCACCCCTCCACTTT.

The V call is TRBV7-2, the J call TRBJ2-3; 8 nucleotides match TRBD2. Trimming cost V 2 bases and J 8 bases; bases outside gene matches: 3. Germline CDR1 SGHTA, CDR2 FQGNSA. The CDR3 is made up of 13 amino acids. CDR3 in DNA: TGTGCCAGCAGCTTAATCGGGAGGGGTACGCAGTATTTT. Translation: CASSLIGRGTQYF.

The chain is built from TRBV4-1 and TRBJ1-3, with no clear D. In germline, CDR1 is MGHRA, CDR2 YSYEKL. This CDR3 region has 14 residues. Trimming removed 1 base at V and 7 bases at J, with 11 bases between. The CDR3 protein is CASSQGASLNTIYF. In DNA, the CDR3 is TGCGCCAGCAGCCAAGGGGCATCTCTGAACACCATATATTTT.

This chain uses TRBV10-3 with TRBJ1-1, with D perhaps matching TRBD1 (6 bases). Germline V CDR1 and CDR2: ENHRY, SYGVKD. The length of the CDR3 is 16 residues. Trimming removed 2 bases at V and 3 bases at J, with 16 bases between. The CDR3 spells CAISEGTGYLYTEAFF. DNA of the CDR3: TGTGCCATCAGTGAGGGTACAGGGTATTTGTACACTGAAGCTTTCTTT.

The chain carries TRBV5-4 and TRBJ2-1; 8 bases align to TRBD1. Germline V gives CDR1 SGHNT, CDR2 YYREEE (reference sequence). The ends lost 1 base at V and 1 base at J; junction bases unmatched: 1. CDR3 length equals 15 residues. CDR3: CASSLRTGSYNEQFF. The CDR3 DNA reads TGTGCCAGCAGCTTGAGGACAGGGTCCTACAATGAGCAGTTCTTC.

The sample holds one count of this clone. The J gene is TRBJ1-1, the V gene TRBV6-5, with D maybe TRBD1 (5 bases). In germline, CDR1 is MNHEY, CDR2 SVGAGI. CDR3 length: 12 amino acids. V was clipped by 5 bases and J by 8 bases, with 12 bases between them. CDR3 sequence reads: CASSRRQREAFF. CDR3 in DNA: TGTGCCAGCAGTCGGAGACAGAGAGAAGCTTTCTTT.

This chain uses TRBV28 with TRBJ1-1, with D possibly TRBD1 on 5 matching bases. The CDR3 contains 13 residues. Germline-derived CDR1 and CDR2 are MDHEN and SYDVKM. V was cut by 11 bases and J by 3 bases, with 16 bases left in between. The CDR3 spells CAAGGAWDTEAFF. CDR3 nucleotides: TGTGCCGCCGGTGGGGCGTGGGACACTGAAGCTTTCTTT.

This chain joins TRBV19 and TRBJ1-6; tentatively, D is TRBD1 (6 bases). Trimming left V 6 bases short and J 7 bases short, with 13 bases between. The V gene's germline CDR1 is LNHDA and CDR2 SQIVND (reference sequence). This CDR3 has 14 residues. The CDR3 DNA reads TGTGCCAGTAGCCCACAGGGTGACAATTCACCCCTCCACTTT. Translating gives CASSPQGDNSPLHF. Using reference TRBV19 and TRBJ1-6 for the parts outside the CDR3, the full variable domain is DGGITQSPKYLFRKEGQNVTLSCEQNLNHDAMYWYRQDPGQGLRLIYYSQIVNDFQKGDIAEGYSVSREKKESFPLTVTSAQKNPTAFYLCASSPQGDNSPLHFGNGTRLTVT.

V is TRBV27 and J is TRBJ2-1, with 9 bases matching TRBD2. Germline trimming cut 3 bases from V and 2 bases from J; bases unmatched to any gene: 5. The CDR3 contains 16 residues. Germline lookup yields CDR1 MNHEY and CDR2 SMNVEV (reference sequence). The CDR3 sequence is CASSFRTSAPYNEQFF. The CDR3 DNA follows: TGTGCCAGCAGTTTTCGGACTAGCGCCCCCTACAATGAGCAGTTCTTC.